This TCR beta chain derives from a study of CD8 T cells in ankylosing spondylitis. Study-wide results and limits: It was reported that disease-linked clones were significantly enriched in matched ankylosing spondylitis synovial fluid. Ankylosing spondylitis blood appeared to be characterized by a TCR beta motif of several highly homologous variants.

TCRdb redid the calling of the 5' RACE reads with MiXCR, one entry per CDR3 protein. Here the sample spans 500,000 to 650,000 distinct CDR3 sequences, about 5.7% being singletons. Trimming left V 1 base short and J 10 bases short, with 18 bases between. Germline-derived CDR1 and CDR2 are LGHNA and YSLEER. The CDR3 has 15 amino acids. This clonotype was seen ten or more times. Its specificity is not known. The TCR comes from a male donor with ankylosing spondylitis. Sequencing was carried out using blood, either unsorted or a sorted T cell fraction (not recorded which). The chain carries TRBV4-3 and TRBJ2-3, with D possibly being TRBD2 (5 bases). CDR3 DNA sequence: TGCGCCAGCAGCCAAGTCCGTCAGGACTCCGGGGCGCAGTATTTT. This encodes CASSQVRQDSGAQYF.